The 32 T cell receptor beta chains below come from one sample, sequenced in a study of blood T cells in healthy people across ages. Then a second PCR, running about 6 to 12 cycles, was carried out with a sample-barcoded 5' primer and a J-beta primer mix. MiXCR, applied by TCRdb to the 5' RACE reads, yields one record per CDR3 protein. The sample has fewer than 900,000 distinct CDR3 sequences, approximately 35% seen once. The sequencing input was blood. The source is a man aged 18 to 29 in good health.

The J gene is TRBJ1-2, the V gene TRBV3-1; possible D gene TRBD1, 5 bases. This CDR3 has 13 residues. Germline CDR1 is LGHDT and CDR2 is YNNKEL (reference sequence). With 4 bases removed from V and 4 bases from J, the gap between germline ends came to 10 bases. CDR3 in DNA: TGTGCCAGCAGCCGAGACAGCATCTATGGCTACACCTTC. It yields the protein CASSRDSIYGYTF.

As to this clonotype: Being one base from a much bigger clone, this may be a read error. The gene calls are TRBV28 and TRBJ2-7, with D unclear. Trimming left V 3 bases short and J 3 bases short, with 15 bases between. The CDR3 consists of 15 residues. CDR1 and CDR2 (germline): MDHEN, SYDVKM. The CDR3 is CASSFLAGTNYEQYF. The CDR3 bases are TGTGCCAGCAGTTTTTTAGCTGGAACCAACTACGAGCAGTACTTC.

The chain carries TRBV9 and TRBJ2-3; D unclear. This CDR3 has 12 amino acids. Germline loops: CDR1 SGDLS, CDR2 YYNGEE. V lost 0 bases, J lost 5 bases, and 4 bases lay in between. The CDR3 DNA sequence: TGTGCCAGCAGCGTAGAAGAAGATACGCAGTATTTT. Amino acids: CASSVEEDTQYF.

This clonotype was found a few times. The rearrangement links TRBV10-3 to TRBJ1-5; 8 nucleotides align to TRBD1. Germline assignment: CDR1 ENHRY and CDR2 SYGVKD. Losses at the gene ends were 7 bases for V and 4 bases for J; bases not matched to a gene: 3. The CDR3 has 13 residues. The CDR3 here is CAIMDRVNQPQHF. The CDR3 DNA is TGTGCCATCATGGACAGGGTAAATCAGCCCCAGCATTTT.

This clonotype was seen only a few times. This chain links TRBV20-1 with TRBJ1-5; TRBD1 matches 9 bases. This CDR3 comprises 15 residues. The V segment lost 5 bases and the J segment 3 bases; nucleotides outside the gene matches: 8. Germline V CDR1 and CDR2: DFQATT, SNEGSKA (reference sequence). Here the CDR3 DNA reads TGCAGTGCTGCCCCCGGGGACAGGGACAATCAGCCCCAGCATTTT. Translation: CSAAPGDRDNQPQHF.

This clonotype was recorded many times. The junction shows a germline mismatch at one end, possibly a read error. V gene TRBV5-1 combines with J gene TRBJ2-7; D call uncertain. The CDR3 extends over 11 amino acids. CDR1 SGHRS and CDR2 YFSETQ come from the germline V gene. As DNA, the CDR3 is TGTGCCAGCAGTCTTGACTACGAGCAGTACTTC. It translates to CASSLDYEQYF.

This clonotype was found many times. The genes are TRBV4-3 and TRBJ1-5; D ambiguous. The CDR3 has 13 residues. In germline, CDR1 is LGHNA, CDR2 YSLEER. V lost 3 bases and J 5 bases, leaving 8 bases between the germline ends. The CDR3 DNA reads TGCGCCAGCAGCCATGAACAAGATCAGCCCCAGCATTTT. Translated: CASSHEQDQPQHF.

The rearrangement uses TRBV12-3 or TRBV12-4 and TRBJ1-4, with D possibly matching TRBD1 (5 bases). The V and J ends lost 6 bases and 5 bases respectively, with 16 bases between them. The CDR3 has 15 amino acids. This CDR3 is CASSPAGAPNEKLFF. As DNA, the CDR3 is TGTGCCAGCAGCCCCGCTGGGGCCCCCAATGAAAAACTGTTTTTT.

This clonotype showed up just a few times. The chain uses TRBV20-1 and TRBJ2-1; the D gene could be TRBD1 or TRBD2 (5 bases each). Per germline, CDR1 DFQATT and CDR2 SNEGSKA (reference sequence). This CDR3 comprises 11 residues. Deletions cut 5 bases from V and 8 bases from J, with 10 bases between. The CDR3 loop reads CSAWGNYEQFF. CDR3 coding DNA: TGCAGTGCTTGGGGGAACTATGAGCAGTTCTTC.

In this sample, this clonotype turned up a few times. The rearrangement joins TRBV5-1 to TRBJ2-2, with a weak D call TRBD1 (5 bases). Per germline, CDR1 SGHRS and CDR2 YFSETQ. V gave up 0 bases and J gave up 5 bases, with 11 bases separating them. This CDR3 is built from 15 residues. The CDR3 region has the DNA TGCGCCAGCAGCTTGGATCAGGGCGATACCGGGGAGCTGTTTTTT. Protein sequence: CASSLDQGDTGELFF.

The chain carries TRBV7-3 and TRBJ2-2; D unclear. Germline V CDR1 and CDR2: SGHTA, FQGTGA. Trimming left V 2 bases short and J 0 bases short, with 10 bases between. This CDR3 contains 16 residues. CDR3 residues: CASSLLPPANTGELFF. In DNA form, the CDR3 reads TGTGCCAGCAGCTTACTCCCGCCCGCGAACACCGGGGAGCTGTTTTTT.

The table lists this clonotype with a few counts. J is TRBJ2-3 and V is TRBV29-1; the match to TRBD2 covers 10 bases. The germline gives CDR1 SQVTM, CDR2 ANQGSEA. The CDR3 runs 14 residues. The ends lost 7 bases at V and 2 bases at J; junction bases unmatched: 6. The CDR3 region has the DNA TGCAGCGCCGTAGCGGGGGGACCCACAGATACGCAGTATTTT. Amino acid sequence: CSAVAGGPTDTQYF.

This sequence joins TRBV29-1 and TRBJ1-1; D gene unclear. The CDR3 consists of 12 residues. V was clipped by 4 bases and J by 4 bases, with 10 bases between them. The V gene's germline CDR1 is SQVTM and CDR2 ANQGSEA. DNA of the CDR3: TGCAGCGTTGGGGGATCGGGCACTGAAGCTTTCTTT. Translation: CSVGGSGTEAFF.

The V call is TRBV20-1, the J call TRBJ2-3; 7 bases align to TRBD1. Germline loops: CDR1 DFQATT, CDR2 SNEGSKA (reference sequence). The V gene end was trimmed by 3 bases and the J gene end by 2 bases; junction bases not matched to a gene: 5. The CDR3 consists of 14 residues. CDR3 DNA: TGCAGTGCTAGGTGGACAGGCGACACAGATACGCAGTATTTT. Protein: CSARWTGDTDTQYF.

This clonotype has at least ten counts. This rearrangement joins TRBV10-3 to TRBJ1-1; D perhaps matches TRBD1 (5 bases). V was trimmed by 6 bases and J by 1 base, leaving 9 bases between them. CDR3 length: 13 residues. Looked up from germline, CDR1 is ENHRY and CDR2 is SYGVKD. The CDR3 DNA follows: TGTGCCATCAGGACGGGACCGAACACTGAAGCTTTCTTT. It translates to CAIRTGPNTEAFF.

This clonotype has a handful of counts. The chain uses TRBV4-3 and TRBJ1-2; D uncertain. The V end was cut by 4 bases, the J end by 3 bases, with 18 bases between. Germline V gene data show CDR1 as LGHNA and CDR2 as YSLEER. This CDR3 has 16 residues. This chain's CDR3 is CASSPSQSSGYYGYTF. DNA of the CDR3: TGCGCCAGCAGCCCCTCACAGTCCTCCGGATACTATGGCTACACCTTC.

The rearrangement uses TRBV29-1 and TRBJ2-5; a possible D gene is TRBD1 (6 bases). From germline, CDR1 is SQVTM and CDR2 ANQGSEA. Trimming left V 7 bases short and J 4 bases short, with 19 bases between. The CDR3 covers 14 residues. CDR3 nucleotides: TGCAGCGCCAGAGACAGGAGATCTGGAGAGACCCAGTACTTC. This codes for CSARDRRSGETQYF.

The V gene is TRBV5-5, the J gene TRBJ2-5, with a possible D match to TRBD2 (5 bases). V gave up 0 bases and J gave up 4 bases, with 13 bases separating them. Germline V gene lookup returns CDR1 SGHKS and CDR2 YYEKEE (reference sequence). The CDR3 is 15 amino acids. CDR3: CASSLAVSEGETQYF. In nucleotides, the CDR3 is TGTGCCAGCAGCTTGGCCGTAAGTGAGGGAGAGACCCAGTACTTC.

V is TRBV7-9 and J is TRBJ2-5; TRBD1 matches at 7 bases. The V gene's germline CDR1 is SEHNR and CDR2 FQNEAQ (reference sequence). The CDR3 spans 15 residues. V shed 6 bases, J shed 3 bases, and the junction held 10 bases outside the gene matches. The CDR3 sequence: CASRRGTAHKETQYF. As DNA, the CDR3 is TGTGCCAGCAGGAGAGGGACAGCTCATAAAGAGACCCAGTACTTC.

V gene TRBV28 combines with J gene TRBJ2-7, with D possibly being TRBD2 (6 bases). Germline V gene data show CDR1 as MDHEN and CDR2 as SYDVKM. Trimming removed 3 bases at V and 5 bases at J, with 11 bases between. This CDR3 region has 13 residues. CDR3 sequence (DNA): TGTGCCAGCAGTTTGCGGGGTGCCCACGAGCAGTACTTC. Encoded protein: CASSLRGAHEQYF.

The chain employs TRBV7-9 and TRBJ1-2; perhaps TRBD1 as D (5 bases). Between the trimmed V and J ends, which lost 0 bases and 6 bases, there was a span of 11 bases. Germline V gene lookup returns CDR1 SEHNR and CDR2 FQNEAQ (reference sequence). This CDR3 is 14 amino acids long. The CDR3 nucleotides are TGTGCCAGCAGCTTAGCGCGGGGGACGGATGGCTACACCTTC. As protein: CASSLARGTDGYTF.

CDR3 sequence: CASSWFDQPQHF. The CDR3 DNA sequence: TGTGCCAGCAGTTGGTTTGATCAGCCCCAGCATTTT. The chain combines TRBV12-3 or TRBV12-4 with TRBJ1-5; D not certain. The CDR3 is made up of 12 amino acids. V shed 4 bases and J shed 5 bases, with 6 bases lying between them.

CDR3 sequence reads: CASSPDPKQVYEQYF. The DNA of the CDR3 is TGTGCCAGCAGCCCGGACCCTAAGCAGGTCTACGAGCAGTACTTC. The chain recombines TRBV12-3 or TRBV12-4 with TRBJ2-7; D is undetermined. There are 15 residues in the CDR3. Trimming left V 6 bases short and J 3 bases short, with 18 bases between.

This clonotype was recorded a few times. The V gene is TRBV3-1, the J gene TRBJ1-2; no clear D. Trimming took off 2 bases at V and 0 bases at J, with 7 bases between the two ends. This CDR3 has 14 amino acids. The germline CDR1 and CDR2 sequences are LGHDT and YNNKEL (reference sequence). CDR3 nucleotides: TGTGCCAGCAGCCAAACTTCAGCTAACTATGGCTACACCTTC. Its protein is CASSQTSANYGYTF.

This rearrangement joins TRBV20-1 to TRBJ2-1; 11 nucleotides agree with TRBD2. This CDR3 comprises 15 residues. The junction had 7 bases not matched to a gene; V was cut back by 6 bases and J by 3 bases. Germline V gene lookup returns CDR1 DFQATT and CDR2 SNEGSKA (reference sequence). CDR3 DNA sequence: TGCAGTGCCACCTTCCTAGCGGGAGGCTACAATGAGCAGTTCTTC. Translating gives CSATFLAGGYNEQFF.

In DNA, the CDR3 is TGTGCCAGCAGTTACCGGGAACTTGGATACAATGAGCAGTTCTTC. This translates into CASSYRELGYNEQFF. This chain joins TRBV6-2 or TRBV6-3 and TRBJ2-1; a weak D match, TRBD2 (5 bases). The V gene's germline CDR1 is MNHEY and CDR2 SVGEGT. V lost 2 bases and J 4 bases, leaving 12 bases between the germline ends. This CDR3 spans 15 amino acids.

This clonotype came up a few times. The gene calls are TRBV4-3 and TRBJ1-2; D is perhaps TRBD1 (5 bases). Germline lookup yields CDR1 LGHNA and CDR2 YSLEER. V lost 0 bases to trimming and J lost 3 bases, with 14 bases between them. This CDR3 region has 16 residues. The CDR3 DNA reads as TGCGCCAGCAGCCAAGATCTAAGAGCGGGGGACTATGGCTACACCTTC. Translating gives CASSQDLRAGDYGYTF.

This clonotype was found a few times. V usage is TRBV5-1 and J usage is TRBJ2-5; 11 bases align to TRBD1. CDR1 SGHRS and CDR2 YFSETQ come from the germline V gene. V trimming: 4 bases; J trimming: 11 bases; junction bases outside the gene matches: 19. The CDR3 sequence is 17 residues long. CDR3 nucleotides: TGCGCCAGCAGCACGATACCCGGGACAGGGGGAATTAATGAGCAGTACTTC. Translating gives CASSTIPGTGGINEQYF.

On this clonotype itself: A clone one base away is much larger, so this may be a read error. V gene TRBV20-1 combines with J gene TRBJ2-3; maybe TRBD2 (5 bases). The germline CDR1 and CDR2 sequences are DFQATT and SNEGSKA (reference sequence). Trimming took off 2 bases at V and 3 bases at J, with 12 bases between the two ends. This CDR3 has 14 residues. CDR3 DNA: TGCAGTGCTAGAAAGGCGGGCCCTACAGATACGCAGTATTTT. Translating it yields CSARKAGPTDTQYF.

The rearrangement links TRBV6-1 to TRBJ1-5, with D tentatively TRBD1 (6 bases). The CDR3 contains 13 residues. V was cut by 6 bases and J by 4 bases, with 10 bases left in between. Germline-derived CDR1 and CDR2 are MNHNS and SASEGT. The chain's CDR3 is CASRSDRNQPQHF. CDR3 bases: TGTGCCAGCAGGTCGGACAGAAATCAGCCCCAGCATTTT.

The chain recombines TRBV27 with TRBJ2-1, with 10 bases aligning to TRBD1. CDR3 length equals 16 residues. V lost 5 bases, J lost 1 base, and 5 bases stayed unmatched. Germline-derived CDR1 and CDR2 are MNHEY and SMNVEV (reference sequence). The CDR3 spells CASSPRQGASYNEQFF. The DNA of the CDR3 is TGTGCCAGCAGTCCCCGACAGGGGGCATCCTACAATGAGCAGTTCTTC.

The chain carries TRBV4-3 and TRBJ2-3, with 10 positions matching TRBD1. Germline-derived CDR1 and CDR2 are LGHNA and YSLEER. The V segment lost 4 bases and the J segment 2 bases; nucleotides outside the gene matches: 6. The length of the CDR3 is 16 residues. This CDR3 is CASSPDRGRITDTQYF. In DNA, the CDR3 is TGCGCCAGCAGCCCCGACAGGGGGCGCATCACAGATACGCAGTATTTT.